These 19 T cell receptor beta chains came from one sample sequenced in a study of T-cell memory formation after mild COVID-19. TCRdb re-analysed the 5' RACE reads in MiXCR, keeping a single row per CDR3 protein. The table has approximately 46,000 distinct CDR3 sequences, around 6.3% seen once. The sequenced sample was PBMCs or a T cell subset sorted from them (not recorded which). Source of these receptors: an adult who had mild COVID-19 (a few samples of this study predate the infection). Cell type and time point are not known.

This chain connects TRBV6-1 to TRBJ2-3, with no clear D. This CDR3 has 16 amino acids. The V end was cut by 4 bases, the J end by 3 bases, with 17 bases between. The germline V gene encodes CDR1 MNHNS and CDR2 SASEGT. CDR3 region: CASSGNPGRETDTQYF. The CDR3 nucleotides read TGTGCCAGCAGTGGAAATCCGGGCCGTGAGACAGATACGCAGTATTTT.

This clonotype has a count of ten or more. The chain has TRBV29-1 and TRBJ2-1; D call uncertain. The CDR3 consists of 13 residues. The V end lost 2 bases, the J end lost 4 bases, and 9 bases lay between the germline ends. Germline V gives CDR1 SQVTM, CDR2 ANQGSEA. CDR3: CSVETGPYNEQFF. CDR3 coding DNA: TGCAGCGTTGAAACTGGACCTTACAATGAGCAGTTCTTC.

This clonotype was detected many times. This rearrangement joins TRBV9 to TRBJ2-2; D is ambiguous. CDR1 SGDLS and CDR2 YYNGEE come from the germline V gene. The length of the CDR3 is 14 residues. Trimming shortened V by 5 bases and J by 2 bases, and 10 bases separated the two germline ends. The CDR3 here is CASRGTSNTGELFF. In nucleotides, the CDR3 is TGTGCCAGCAGGGGCACCAGTAACACCGGGGAGCTGTTTTTT. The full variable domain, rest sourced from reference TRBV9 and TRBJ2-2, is DSGVTQTPKHLITATGQRVTLRCSPRSGDLSVYWYQQSLDQGLQFLIQYYNGEERAKGNILERFSAQQFPDLHSELNLSSLELGDSALYFCASRGTSNTGELFFGEGSRLTVL.

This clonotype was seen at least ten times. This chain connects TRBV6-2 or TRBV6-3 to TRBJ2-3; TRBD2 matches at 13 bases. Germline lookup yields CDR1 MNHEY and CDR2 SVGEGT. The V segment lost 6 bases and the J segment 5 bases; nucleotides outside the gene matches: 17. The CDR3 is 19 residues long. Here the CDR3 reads CASSPTSGRAGYVEDTQYF. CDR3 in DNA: TGTGCCAGCAGCCCTACTAGCGGGAGGGCCGGTTATGTGGAAGATACGCAGTATTTT.

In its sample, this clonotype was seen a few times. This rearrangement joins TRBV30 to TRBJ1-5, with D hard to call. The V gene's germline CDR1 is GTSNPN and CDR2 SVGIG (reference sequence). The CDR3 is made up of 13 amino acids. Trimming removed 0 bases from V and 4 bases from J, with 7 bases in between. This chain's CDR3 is CAWSVPPNQPQHF. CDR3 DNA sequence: TGTGCCTGGAGTGTACCCCCAAATCAGCCCCAGCATTTT.

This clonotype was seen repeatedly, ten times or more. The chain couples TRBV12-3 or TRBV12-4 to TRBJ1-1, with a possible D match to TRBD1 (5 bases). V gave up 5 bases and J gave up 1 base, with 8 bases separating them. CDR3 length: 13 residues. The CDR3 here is CASSQDKNTEAFF. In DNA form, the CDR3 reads TGTGCCAGCAGTCAGGACAAGAACACTGAAGCTTTCTTT.

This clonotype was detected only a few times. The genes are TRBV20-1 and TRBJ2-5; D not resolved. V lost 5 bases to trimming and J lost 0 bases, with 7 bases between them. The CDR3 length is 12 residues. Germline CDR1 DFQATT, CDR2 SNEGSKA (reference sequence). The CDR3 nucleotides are TGCAGTGCTCCCACGTACCAAGAGACCCAGTACTTC. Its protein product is CSAPTYQETQYF.

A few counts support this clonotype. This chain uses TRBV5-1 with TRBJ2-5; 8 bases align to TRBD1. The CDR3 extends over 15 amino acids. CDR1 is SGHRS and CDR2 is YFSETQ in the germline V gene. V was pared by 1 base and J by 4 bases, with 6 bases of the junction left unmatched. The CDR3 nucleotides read TGCGCCAGCAGCTTGAGAGGACAGGGTCCAGAGACCCAGTACTTC. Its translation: CASSLRGQGPETQYF.

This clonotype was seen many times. CDR3 sequence (DNA): TGTGCCAGCAGCCAGAGCGGCGTGGGAGTGACCCAGTACTTC. As protein: CASSQSGVGVTQYF. The chain joins TRBV11-2 to TRBJ2-5; perhaps TRBD2 as D (5 bases). Looked up from germline, CDR1 is SGHAT and CDR2 is FQNNGV. The CDR3 spans 14 residues. V was clipped by 5 bases and J by 7 bases, with 17 bases between them.

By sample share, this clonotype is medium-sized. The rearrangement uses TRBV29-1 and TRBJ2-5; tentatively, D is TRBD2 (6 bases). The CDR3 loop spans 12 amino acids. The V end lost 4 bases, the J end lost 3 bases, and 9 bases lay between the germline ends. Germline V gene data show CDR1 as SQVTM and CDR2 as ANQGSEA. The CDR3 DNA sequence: TGCAGCGTTGGGTTAGCGGAAGAGACCCAGTACTTC. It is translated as CSVGLAEETQYF.

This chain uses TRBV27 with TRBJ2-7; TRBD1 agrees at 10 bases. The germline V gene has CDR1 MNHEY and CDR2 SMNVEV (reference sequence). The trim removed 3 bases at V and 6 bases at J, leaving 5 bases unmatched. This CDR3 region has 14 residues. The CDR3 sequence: CASSLGQGRSEQYF. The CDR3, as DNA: TGTGCCAGCAGTTTGGGACAGGGGAGGTCCGAGCAGTACTTC.

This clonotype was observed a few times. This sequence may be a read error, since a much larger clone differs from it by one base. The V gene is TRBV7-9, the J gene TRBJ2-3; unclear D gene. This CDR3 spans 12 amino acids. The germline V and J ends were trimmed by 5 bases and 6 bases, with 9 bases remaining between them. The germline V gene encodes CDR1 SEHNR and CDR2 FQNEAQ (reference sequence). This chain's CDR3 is CASSPHGDTQYF. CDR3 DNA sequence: TGTGCCAGCAGCCCTCACGGGGATACGCAGTATTTT.

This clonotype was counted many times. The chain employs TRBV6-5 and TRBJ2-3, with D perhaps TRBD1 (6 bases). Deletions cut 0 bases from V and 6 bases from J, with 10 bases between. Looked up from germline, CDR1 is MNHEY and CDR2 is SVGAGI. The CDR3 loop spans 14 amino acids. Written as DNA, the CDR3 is TGTGCCAGCAGTTACTCCAGGGGATACGATACGCAGTATTTT. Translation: CASSYSRGYDTQYF.

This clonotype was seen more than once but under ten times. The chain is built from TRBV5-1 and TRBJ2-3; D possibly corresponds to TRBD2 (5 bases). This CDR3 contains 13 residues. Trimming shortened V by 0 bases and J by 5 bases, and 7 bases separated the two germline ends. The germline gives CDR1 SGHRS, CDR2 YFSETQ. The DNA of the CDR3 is TGCGCCAGCAGCTTGGGAGGGCGAGATACGCAGTATTTT. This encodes CASSLGGRDTQYF.

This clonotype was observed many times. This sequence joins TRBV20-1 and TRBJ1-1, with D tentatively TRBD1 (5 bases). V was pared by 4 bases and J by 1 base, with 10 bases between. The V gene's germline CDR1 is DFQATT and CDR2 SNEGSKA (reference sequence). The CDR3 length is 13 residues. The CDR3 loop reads CSATETANTEAFF. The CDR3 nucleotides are TGCAGTGCTACGGAGACAGCGAACACTGAAGCTTTCTTT.

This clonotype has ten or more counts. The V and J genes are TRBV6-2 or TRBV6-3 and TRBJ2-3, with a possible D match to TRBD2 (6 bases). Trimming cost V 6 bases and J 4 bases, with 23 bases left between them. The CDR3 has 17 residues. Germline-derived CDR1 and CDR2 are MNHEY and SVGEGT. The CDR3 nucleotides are TGTGCCAGCAGCCCCGGGACTTCATTACTCCAGGCAGATACGCAGTATTTT. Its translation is CASSPGTSLLQADTQYF.

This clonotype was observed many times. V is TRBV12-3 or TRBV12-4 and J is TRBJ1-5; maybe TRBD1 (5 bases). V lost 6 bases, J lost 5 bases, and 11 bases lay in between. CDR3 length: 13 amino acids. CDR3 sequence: CASSLRGDQPQHF. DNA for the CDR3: TGTGCCAGCAGCTTAAGAGGGGATCAGCCCCAGCATTTT.

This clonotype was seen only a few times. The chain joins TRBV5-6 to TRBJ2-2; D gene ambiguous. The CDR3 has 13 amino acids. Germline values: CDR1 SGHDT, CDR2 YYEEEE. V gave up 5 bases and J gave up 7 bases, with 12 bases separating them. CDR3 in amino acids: CASRWEGFGELFF. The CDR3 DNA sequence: TGTGCCAGCAGGTGGGAAGGATTCGGGGAGCTGTTTTTT.

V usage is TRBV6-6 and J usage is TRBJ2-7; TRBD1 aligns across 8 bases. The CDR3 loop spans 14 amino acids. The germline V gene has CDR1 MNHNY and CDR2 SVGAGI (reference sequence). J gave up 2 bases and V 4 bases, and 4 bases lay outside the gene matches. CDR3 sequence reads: CASSSIRGPYEQYF. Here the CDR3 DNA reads TGTGCCAGCAGTTCTATCAGGGGGCCCTACGAGCAGTACTTC.